This T cell receptor beta chain was profiled in a study of CD8+ T cells in alopecia areata. Study-level background: The study gave treated patients oral tofacitinib at 5 to 10 mg twice daily. Study-wide findings and caveats: Shared TCR sequences were less clear between patients than in mice, possibly partly from HLA diversity.

The CDR3 is made up of 13 amino acids. Germline values: CDR1 MNHNS, CDR2 SASEGT. Sequencing used cDNA as its template, made by extracting RNA and reverse transcribing it. Only in-frame clones appear in the TCRdb table, and some are missing; sequencing was by immunoSEQ multiplex PCR. Here the sample spans some 210,000 clones, about 60% being singletons. The count of this clone is one. Its specificity is not known. This TCR came from a human donor with alopecia areata. This chain uses TRBV6-1 with TRBJ2-5, with 7 bases that match TRBD1. The J call may be in error: the DNA end matches TRBJ2-7 better. The sample here was CD4+ T cells sorted from blood, taken at week 0. The CDR3 DNA is TGTGCCAGCAGCCCACAGGGGTTCTACGAGCAGTACTTC. Encoded protein: CASSPQGFYEQYF.